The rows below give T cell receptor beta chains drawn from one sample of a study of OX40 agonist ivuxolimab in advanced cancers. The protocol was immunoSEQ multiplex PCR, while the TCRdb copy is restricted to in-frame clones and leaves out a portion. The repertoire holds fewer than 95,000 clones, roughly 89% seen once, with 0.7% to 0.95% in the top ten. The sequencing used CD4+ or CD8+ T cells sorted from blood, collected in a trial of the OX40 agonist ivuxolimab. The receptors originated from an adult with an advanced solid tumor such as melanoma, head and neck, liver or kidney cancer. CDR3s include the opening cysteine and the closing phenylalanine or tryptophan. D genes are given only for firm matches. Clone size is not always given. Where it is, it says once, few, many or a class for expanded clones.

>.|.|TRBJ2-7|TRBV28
TGTGCCAGCAGTTTCTTCGGACAGACGACCTACGAGCAGTACTTC
CASSFFGQTTYEQYF
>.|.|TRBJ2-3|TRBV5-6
TGTGCCAGCAGCGCCGGAAAGCGGCCACGCGGCACAGATACGCAGTATTTT
CASSAGKRPRGTDTQYF
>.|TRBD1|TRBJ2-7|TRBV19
TGTGCCAGTAGTCCCGGGACAGCGGACTACGAGCAGTACTTC
CASSPGTADYEQYF
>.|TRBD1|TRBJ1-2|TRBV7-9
TGTGCCAGCAGCCCGCAAATGGACAGGGAGGTCCATGGCTACACCTTC
CASSPQMDREVHGYTF
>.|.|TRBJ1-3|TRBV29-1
TGCAGCGTCGGGGAGGCGGACACCATATATTTT
CSVGEADTIYF
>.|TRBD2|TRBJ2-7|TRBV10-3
TGTGCCATCAGGCCCAGCGGGAGTAGGGACGAGCAGTACTTC
CAIRPSGSRDEQYF
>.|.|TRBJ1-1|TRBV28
TGTGCCAGCATTGTTCGGGGTGAAGCTTTCTTT
CASIVRGEAFF
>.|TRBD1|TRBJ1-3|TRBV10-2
TGCGCCAGCAGAGACAGGGGAGGTTCTGGAAACACCATATATTTT
CASRDRGGSGNTIYF
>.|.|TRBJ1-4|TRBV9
TGTGCCAGCAGCGCTAGGACGTCAACTAATGAAAAACTGTTTTTT
CASSARTSTNEKLFF
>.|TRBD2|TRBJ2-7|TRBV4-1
TGCGCCAGCAGCTTCCTGACTAGCGGCTTCTACTACGAGCAGTACTTC
CASSFLTSGFYYEQYF
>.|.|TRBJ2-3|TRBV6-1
TGTGCCAGCATACTGGGAAGCACAGATACGCAGTATTTT
CASILGSTDTQYF
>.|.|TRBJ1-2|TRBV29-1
TGCAGCGTTGAAGATCTTAAAAAGAGGGCTGGCTACGGCTACACCTTC
CSVEDLKKRAGYGYTF
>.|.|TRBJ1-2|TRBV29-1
TGCAGCATGAGGGACGGGGTTAAAGGTGGCTACACCTTC
CSMRDGVKGGYTF
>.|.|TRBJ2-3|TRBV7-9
TGTGCCAGCAGCCCAGCTCGGGAGAGCACAGATACGCAGTATTTT
CASSPARESTDTQYF
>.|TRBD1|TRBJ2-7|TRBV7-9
TGTGCCAGCAGCTTCGGACAGGCGATCTACGAGCAGTACTTC
CASSFGQAIYEQYF
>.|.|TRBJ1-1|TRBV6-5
TGTGCCAGCAGTTACTCCCGGGGGACTGAAGCTTTCTTT
CASSYSRGTEAFF
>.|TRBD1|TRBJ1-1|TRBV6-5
TGTGCCAGCAGTTACTCGACAGGGGGTGACACTGAAGCTTTCTTT
CASSYSTGGDTEAFF
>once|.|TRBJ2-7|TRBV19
TGTGCCAGTAGTCAGGTATTTTATGGGGGCGAGCAGTACTTC
CASSQVFYGGEQYF
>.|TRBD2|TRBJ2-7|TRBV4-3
TGCGCCAGCAGCCAAGGACGGGGACTACCGTCGGAGCAGTACTTC
CASSQGRGLPSEQYF
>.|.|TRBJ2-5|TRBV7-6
TGTGCCAGCAGCTTAACGGGGCAGCAAGAGACCCAGTACTTC
CASSLTGQQETQYF
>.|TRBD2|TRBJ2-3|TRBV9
TGTGCCAGCAGCGTGGGACTAGCGGGTCCTCTCAGGGATACGCAGTATTTT
CASSVGLAGPLRDTQYF
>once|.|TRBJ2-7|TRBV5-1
TGCGCCAGCTCCCTAGCTGGCGGCGAGCAGTACTTC
CASSLAGGEQYF
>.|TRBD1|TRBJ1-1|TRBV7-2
TGTGCCAGCAGCTTAGCGGCAGGGGGGAACACTGAAGCTTTCTTT
CASSLAAGGNTEAFF
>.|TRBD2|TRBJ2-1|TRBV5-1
TGCGCCAGCAGCTTGGGGGGGACTAGCGGGATGAATGAGCAGTTCTTC
CASSLGGTSGMNEQFF
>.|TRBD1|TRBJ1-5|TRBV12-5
TGTGCTAGTGGTACAGACAGGGGCTATAGCAATCAGCCCCAGCATTTT
CASGTDRGYSNQPQHF
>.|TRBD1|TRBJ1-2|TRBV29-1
TGCAGCGTTGACAGGGGGCGGCTTGGCTACACCTTC
CSVDRGRLGYTF
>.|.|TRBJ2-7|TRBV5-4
TGTGCCAGCAGCTTTATGGGGGGACGCAAGGGAGAGCAGTACTTC
CASSFMGGRKGEQYF
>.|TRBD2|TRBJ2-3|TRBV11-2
TGTGCCAGCACCTCCCTCAGCGGGAGGGGCACAGATACGCAGTATTTT
CASTSLSGRGTDTQYF
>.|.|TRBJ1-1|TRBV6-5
TGTGCCAGCAGTTCCCAAAACACTGAAGCTTTCTTT
CASSSQNTEAFF
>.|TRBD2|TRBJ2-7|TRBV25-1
TGTGCCAGCAGACCTGGGGGGGGTTACTCCTACGAGCAGTACTTC
CASRPGGGYSYEQYF
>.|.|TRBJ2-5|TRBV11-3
TGTGCCAGCAGCTCAACTTACCAAACGACTTTCCAAGAGACCCAGTACTTC
CASSSTYQTTFQETQYF
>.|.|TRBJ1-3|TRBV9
TGTGCCAGCAGCGTAGTTGGGGGTCTCGGAAACACCATATATTTT
CASSVVGGLGNTIYF
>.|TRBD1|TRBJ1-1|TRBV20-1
TGCAGTGCTACCGGGACAGTCGAAGCTTTCTTT
CSATGTVEAFF
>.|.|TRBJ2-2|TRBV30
TGTGCCTGGAGTGTACGTCAGGGCACCGGGGAGCTGTTTTTT
CAWSVRQGTGELFF
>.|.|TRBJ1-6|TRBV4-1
TGCGCCAGCAGCCAAGTGATTAGTTTGGCGGATTCACCCCTCCACTTT
CASSQVISLADSPLHF
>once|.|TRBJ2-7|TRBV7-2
TGTGCCAGCAGTCGCATCCCGGGACCCACCTACGAGCAGTACTTC
CASSRIPGPTYEQYF
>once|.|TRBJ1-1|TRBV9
TGTGCCAGCAGCGTAGACCCAGGGTACACTGAAGCTTTCTTT
CASSVDPGYTEAFF
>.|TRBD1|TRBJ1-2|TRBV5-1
TGCGCCAGCAGCACCGGGACAGGGCCTAACTATGGCTACACCTTC
CASSTGTGPNYGYTF
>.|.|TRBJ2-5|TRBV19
TGTGCCACCGATACAGGGGAGGCCCAGTACTTC
CATDTGEAQYF
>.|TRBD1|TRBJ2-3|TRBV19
TGTGCCAGTAGCTCGGCTGGGACAGGGGTTCCGACAGATACGCAGTATTTT
CASSSAGTGVPTDTQYF
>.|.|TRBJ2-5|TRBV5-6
TGTGCCAGCAGTCCTACTGGGATTCAAGAGACCCAGTACTTC
CASSPTGIQETQYF
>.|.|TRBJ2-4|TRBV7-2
TGTGCCAGCAGCCCGACCGTGGGATCGCTTCAGTACTTC
CASSPTVGSLQYF
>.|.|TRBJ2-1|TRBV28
TGTGCCAGCAGTCGTACTAGCAGAAGATACAATGAGCAGTTCTTC
CASSRTSRRYNEQFF
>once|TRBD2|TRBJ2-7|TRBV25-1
TGTGCCAGCAGTGAATATCTAGCGGGTTCCTACGAGCAGTACTTC
CASSEYLAGSYEQYF
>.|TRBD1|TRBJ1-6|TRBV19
TGTGCCAGTAGTATGGGACAGGACTATAATTCACCCCTCCACTTT
CASSMGQDYNSPLHF
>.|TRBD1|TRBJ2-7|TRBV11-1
TGTGCCAGCAGATATGGGACAGGGAATAGCCCCTACGAGCAGTACTTC
CASRYGTGNSPYEQYF
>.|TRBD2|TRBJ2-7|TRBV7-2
TGTGCCAGCAGCTTAGGGGGGGGTCGAACCTACGAGCAGTACTTC
CASSLGGGRTYEQYF
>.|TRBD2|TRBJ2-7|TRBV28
TGTGCCAGCAGTTTAGGTCGGACTAGCGGGAGGGCCGCCCCCCAGCAGTACTTC
CASSLGRTSGRAAPQQYF
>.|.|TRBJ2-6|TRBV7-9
TGTGCCAGCAGCTTATGGTATGAGGTGAGGAGGGCTGGGGCCAACGTCCTGACTTTC
CASSLWYEVRRAGANVLTF
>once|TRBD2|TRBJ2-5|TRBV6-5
TGTGCCAGCAGTACCGGGGGGGGGCTGGGAGAGACCCAGTACTTC
CASSTGGGLGETQYF
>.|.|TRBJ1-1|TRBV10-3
TGTGCCATCAGTGGAGGCGGCCAAACCTACACTGAAGCTTTCTTT
CAISGGGQTYTEAFF
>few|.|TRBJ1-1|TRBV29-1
TGCAGCGTCAGGGATTCCACTGAAGCTTTCTTT
CSVRDSTEAFF
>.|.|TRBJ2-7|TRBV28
TGTGCCAGCAGGGGTCTCTCTTCCTACGAGCAGTACTTC
CASRGLSSYEQYF
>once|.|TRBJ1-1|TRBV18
TGTGCCAGCCTAAGACAACCATCGAACACTGAAGCTTTCTTT
CASLRQPSNTEAFF
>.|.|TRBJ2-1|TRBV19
TGTGCCAGTAGTCCGCTCCGGAGGGAGCAGTTCTTC
CASSPLRREQFF
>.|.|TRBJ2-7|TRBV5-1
TGCGCCAGCAGCTTGGGAGTCGGGGAGACCTACGAGCAGTACTTC
CASSLGVGETYEQYF
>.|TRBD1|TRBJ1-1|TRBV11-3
TGTGCCAGCAGCTTCAGAGGGGGCGGGACTGAAGCTTTCTTT
CASSFRGGGTEAFF
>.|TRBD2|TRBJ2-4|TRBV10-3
TGTGCCATCAGTGAGTCGAGGACGGGGGGCAAAAACATTCAGTACTTC
CAISESRTGGKNIQYF
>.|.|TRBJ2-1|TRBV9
TGTGCCAGCAGCGTAGAGCCCGGGACGTATAATGAGCAGTTCTTC
CASSVEPGTYNEQFF